These 18 T cell receptor beta chains were all obtained from the same sample, sequenced in a study of T cell changes during pregnancy in multiple sclerosis. Sequencing was performed with immunoSEQ multiplex PCR; in TCRdb, only in-frame clones are kept and a portion is missing. The repertoire has some 38,000 clones, around 91% of them found once; the top ten carry under 0.75%. The sequenced sample was CD4+ T cells from peripheral blood mononuclear cells, obtained in the second trimester of pregnancy. These receptors were collected from a female donor in good health, enrolled as a control in a pregnancy study.

The gene calls are TRBV6-1 and TRBJ2-7, with TRBD2 matching over 8 bases. Germline trimming cut 3 bases from V and 2 bases from J; bases unmatched to any gene: 9. Germline V CDR1 and CDR2: MNHNS, SASEGT. CDR3 length: 16 amino acids. The CDR3 DNA reads TGTGCCAGCAGTGAGTATAGCGGGGAGACCCCCTACGAGCAGTACTTC. Encoded protein: CASSEYSGETPYEQYF.

The rearrangement joins TRBV19 to TRBJ2-5; 8 bases match TRBD1. The V gene's germline CDR1 is LNHDA and CDR2 SQIVND (reference sequence). With V trimmed by 5 bases and J by 4 bases, 12 bases remained unmatched. The CDR3 sequence is 16 residues long. CDR3 protein: CASSPAGQGARETQYF. CDR3 sequence (DNA): TGTGCCAGTAGTCCCGCGGGCCAGGGGGCCCGAGAGACCCAGTACTTC. The entire variable domain, with the rest obtained from reference TRBV19 and TRBJ2-5, is as follows: DGGITQSPKYLFRKEGQNVTLSCEQNLNHDAMYWYRQDPGQGLRLIYYSQIVNDFQKGDIAEGYSVSREKKESFPLTVTSAQKNPTAFYLCASSPAGQGARETQYFGPGTRLLVL.

V gene TRBV4-3 combines with J gene TRBJ2-3, with 12 bases fitting TRBD1. V gave up 1 base and J gave up 2 bases; unmatched junction bases: 7. The CDR3 totals 18 residues. Germline CDR1 LGHNA, CDR2 YSLEER. In DNA, the CDR3 is TGCGCCAGCAGCCAAGGTGGGACAGGGGGCCCCTACACAGATACGCAGTATTTT. Translation: CASSQGGTGGPYTDTQYF.

The chain employs TRBV12-5 and TRBJ1-2; D gene unclear. The CDR3 contains 16 residues. V was shortened by 0 bases and J by 7 bases, with 18 bases between the two germline ends. Germline CDR1 LGHNT, CDR2 FRNRAP. CDR3 bases: TGTGCTAGTGGTTTGGTAAGCGGAGCCCGGGCCTTTGGCTACACCTTC. This gives the protein CASGLVSGARAFGYTF.

The chain recombines TRBV28 with TRBJ2-1; the match to TRBD2 covers 16 bases. The J segment lost 8 bases and the V segment lost 6 bases, leaving 7 bases of the junction unmatched. The V gene's germline CDR1 is MDHEN and CDR2 SYDVKM. The CDR3 length is 16 residues. CDR3 DNA: TGTGCCAGCAGGGGACTAGCGGGGGGGCCTCGGGATGAGCAGTTCTTC. Translation gives CASRGLAGGPRDEQFF. The complete variable domain, with remaining parts taken from reference TRBV28 and TRBJ2-1, reads DVKVTQSSRYLVKRTGEKVFLECVQDMDHENMFWYRQDPGLGLRLIYFSYDVKMKEKGDIPEGYSVSREKKERFSLILESASTNQTSMYLCASRGLAGGPRDEQFFGPGTRLTVL.

The rearrangement joins TRBV6-6 to TRBJ1-3; possible D gene TRBD1, 5 bases. V was pared by 9 bases and J by 2 bases, with 8 bases between. The CDR3 sequence is 12 residues long. Per the germline V gene, CDR1 is MNHNY and CDR2 is SVGAGI (reference sequence). The CDR3 protein is CASGRAGNTIYF. CDR3 in DNA: TGTGCCAGTGGCAGGGCTGGAAACACCATATATTTT.

The J gene is TRBJ2-1, the V gene TRBV25-1; D may be TRBD1 (6 bases). V gave up 8 bases and J gave up 5 bases, with 19 bases separating them. Germline CDR1 and CDR2: MGHDK and SYGVNS. The CDR3 length is 15 residues. The DNA for the CDR3 is TGTGCCAGCGCTAGGGGGACACACAATAACAATGAGCAGTTCTTC. Translating it yields CASARGTHNNNEQFF.

The chain's CDR3 is CASSLASLTMNTEAFF. The CDR3 nucleotides are TGTGCCAGCAGCTTAGCTTCCCTTACTATGAACACTGAAGCTTTCTTT. The chain couples TRBV7-2 to TRBJ1-1, with no clear D. This CDR3 has 16 amino acids. V was clipped by 0 bases and J by 0 bases, with 11 bases between them. Germline V gene data show CDR1 as SGHTA and CDR2 as FQGNSA.

The chain is built from TRBV25-1 and TRBJ2-5, with 7 bases that match TRBD1. Per the germline V gene, CDR1 is MGHDK and CDR2 is SYGVNS. J lost 3 bases, V lost 3 bases, and 7 bases had no gene match. This CDR3 is 15 amino acids long. The chain's CDR3 is CASSDRKGAKETQYF. As DNA, the CDR3 is TGTGCCAGCAGTGATCGCAAGGGGGCTAAAGAGACCCAGTACTTC.

The V call is TRBV18, the J call TRBJ2-7, with 11 nucleotides matching TRBD1. J lost 3 bases, V lost 4 bases, and 8 bases had no gene match. The CDR3 runs 16 residues. Germline CDR1 KGHSH, CDR2 LQKENI. The CDR3 bases are TGTGCCAGCTCACGGGGCCGGGACAGGGGGGGCTACGAGCAGTACTTC. It codes for CASSRGRDRGGYEQYF. Filled out from reference TRBV18 and TRBJ2-7, the complete variable domain reads NAGVMQNPRHLVRRRGQEARLRCSPMKGHSHVYWYRQLPEEGLKFMVYLQKENIIDESGMPKERFSAEFPKEGPSILRIQQVVRGDSAAYFCASSRGRDRGGYEQYFGPGTRLTVT.

The rearrangement links TRBV7-9 to TRBJ2-3, with a possible D match to TRBD2 (7 bases). CDR1 is SEHNR, CDR2 FQNEAQ, per germline (reference sequence). The V gene lost 5 bases and the J gene lost 8 bases, with 11 bases spanning the gap. CDR3 length: 12 residues. CDR3 in amino acids: CASSGGAGTQYF. The CDR3 nucleotides are TGTGCCAGCAGCGGGGGGGCGGGTACGCAGTATTTT.

The gene calls are TRBV29-1 and TRBJ1-1; weak D call: TRBD1 (6 bases). Per germline, CDR1 SQVTM and CDR2 ANQGSEA. V was clipped by 4 bases and J by 8 bases, with 17 bases between them. CDR3 length: 13 residues. For the CDR3, the DNA is TGCAGCGTTGTACTGCGGACAGTCGCAGAAGCTTTCTTT. This encodes CSVVLRTVAEAFF.

This clone was counted a single time. The genes are TRBV5-4 and TRBJ2-1; no clear D gene. CDR3 length: 13 amino acids. CDR1 and CDR2 from the germline V gene are SGHNT and YYREEE (reference sequence). Trimming left V 2 bases short and J 4 bases short, with 7 bases between. Here the CDR3 reads CASSLGGYNEQFF. CDR3 nucleotide sequence: TGTGCCAGCAGCTTAGGCGGATACAATGAGCAGTTCTTC.

The chain couples TRBV7-2 to TRBJ2-1; 7 bases are shared with TRBD1. Looked up from germline, CDR1 is SGHTA and CDR2 is FQGNSA. The CDR3 contains 13 residues. The V and J ends lost 5 bases and 6 bases, in that order; junction bases with no gene match: 4. For the CDR3, the DNA is TGTGCCAGCAGCCGGGGACAGATCAATGAGCAGTTCTTC. This sequence encodes CASSRGQINEQFF.

The chain joins TRBV7-9 to TRBJ1-1; TRBD1 agrees at 7 bases. The CDR3 is 14 amino acids. Germline V gene lookup returns CDR1 SEHNR and CDR2 FQNEAQ (reference sequence). V trimming: 5 bases; J trimming: 5 bases; junction bases outside the gene matches: 8. Here the CDR3 reads CASSEEGTATEAFF. In DNA, the CDR3 is TGTGCCAGCAGCGAGGAAGGGACAGCAACTGAAGCTTTCTTT. The full variable domain, with the rest looked up from reference TRBV7-9 and TRBJ1-1, is DTGVSQNPRHKITKRGQNVTFRCDPISEHNRLYWYRQTLGQGPEFLTYFQNEAQLEKSRLLSDRFSAERPKGSFSTLEIQRTEQGDSAMYLCASSEEGTATEAFFGQGTRLTVV.

This clone was seen once. The chain carries TRBV4-2 and TRBJ2-2, with D maybe TRBD1 (6 bases). Trimming removed 4 bases from V and 6 bases from J, with 12 bases in between. Germline V lookup: CDR1 LGHNA, CDR2 YNFKEQ. The CDR3 has 14 amino acids. The CDR3 sequence: CASSPPTGAGELFF. In DNA, the CDR3 is TGTGCCAGCAGCCCCCCGACAGGAGCCGGGGAGCTGTTTTTT.

The chain links TRBV27 to TRBJ2-7; 9 nucleotides line up with TRBD1. The V gene's germline CDR1 is MNHEY and CDR2 SMNVEV (reference sequence). CDR3 size: 14 residues. The V gene end was trimmed by 4 bases and the J gene end by 7 bases; junction bases not matched to a gene: 8. CDR3 sequence: CASSYGTGTREQYF. In nucleotides, the CDR3 is TGTGCCAGCAGTTACGGGACAGGGACGAGGGAGCAGTACTTC.

The V gene is TRBV6-6, the J gene TRBJ2-7; tentatively, D is TRBD1 (6 bases). The CDR3 spans 15 residues. Germline assignment: CDR1 MNHNY and CDR2 SVGAGI (reference sequence). Deletions cut 6 bases from V and 5 bases from J, with 20 bases between. CDR3 sequence: CASRPSTGSLDEQYF. Written as DNA, the CDR3 is TGTGCCAGCAGGCCGAGCACAGGGTCCCTCGACGAGCAGTACTTC.